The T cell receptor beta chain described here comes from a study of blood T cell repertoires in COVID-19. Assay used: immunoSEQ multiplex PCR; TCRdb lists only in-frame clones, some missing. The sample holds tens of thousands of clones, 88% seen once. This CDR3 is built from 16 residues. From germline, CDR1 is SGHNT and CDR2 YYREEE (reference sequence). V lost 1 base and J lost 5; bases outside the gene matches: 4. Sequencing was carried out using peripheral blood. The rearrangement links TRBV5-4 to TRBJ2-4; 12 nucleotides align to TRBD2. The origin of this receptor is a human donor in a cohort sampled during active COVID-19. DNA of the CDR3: TGTGCCAGCAGCTTGACTAGCGGGGGGAACCAAAACATTCAGTACTTC. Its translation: CASSLTSGGNQNIQYF.